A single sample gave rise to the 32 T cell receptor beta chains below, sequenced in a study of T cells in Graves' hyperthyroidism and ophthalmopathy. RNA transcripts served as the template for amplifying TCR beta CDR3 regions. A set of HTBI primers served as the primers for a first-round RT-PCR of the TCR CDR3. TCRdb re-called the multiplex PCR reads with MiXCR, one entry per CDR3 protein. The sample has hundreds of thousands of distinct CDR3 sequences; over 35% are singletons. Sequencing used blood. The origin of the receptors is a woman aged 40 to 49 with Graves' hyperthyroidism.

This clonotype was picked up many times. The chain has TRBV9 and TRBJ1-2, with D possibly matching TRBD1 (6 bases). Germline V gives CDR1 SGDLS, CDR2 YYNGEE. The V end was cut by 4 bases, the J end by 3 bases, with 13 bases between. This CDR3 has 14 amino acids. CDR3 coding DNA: TGTGCCAGCAGCCCGACGGACAGATACTATGGCTACACCTTC. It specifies CASSPTDRYYGYTF. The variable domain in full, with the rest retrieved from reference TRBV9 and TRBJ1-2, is DSGVTQTPKHLITATGQRVTLRCSPRSGDLSVYWYQQSLDQGLQFLIQYYNGEERAKGNILERFSAQQFPDLHSELNLSSLELGDSALYFCASSPTDRYYGYTFGSGTRLTVV.

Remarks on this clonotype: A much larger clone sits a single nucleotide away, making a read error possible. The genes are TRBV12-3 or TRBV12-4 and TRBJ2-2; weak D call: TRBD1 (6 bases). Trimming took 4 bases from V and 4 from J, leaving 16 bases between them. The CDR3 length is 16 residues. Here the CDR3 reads CASSSAPEQGTGELFF. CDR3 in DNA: TGTGCCAGCAGTTCAGCACCGGAACAGGGCACCGGGGAGCTGTTTTTT.

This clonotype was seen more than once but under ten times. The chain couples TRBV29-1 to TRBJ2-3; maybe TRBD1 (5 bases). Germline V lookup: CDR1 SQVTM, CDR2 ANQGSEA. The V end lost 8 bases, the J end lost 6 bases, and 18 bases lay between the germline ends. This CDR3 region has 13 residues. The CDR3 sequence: CSLSVGRVDTQYF. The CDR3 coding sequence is TGCAGCCTTTCGGTGGGGCGCGTCGATACGCAGTATTTT.

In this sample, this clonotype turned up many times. CDR3 sequence reads: CASSPRRRDRDEKLFF. As DNA, the CDR3 is TGTGCCAGTAGTCCACGACGCCGGGACAGGGATGAAAAACTGTTTTTT. The rearrangement links TRBV19 to TRBJ1-4; 9 positions agree with TRBD1. V shed 5 bases and J 6 bases; nucleotides not matched to a gene: 10. The CDR3 covers 16 residues. Looked up from germline, CDR1 is LNHDA and CDR2 is SQIVND (reference sequence). Supplemented by reference TRBV19 and TRBJ1-4, the full variable domain reads DGGITQSPKYLFRKEGQNVTLSCEQNLNHDAMYWYRQDPGQGLRLIYYSQIVNDFQKGDIAEGYSVSREKKESFPLTVTSAQKNPTAFYLCASSPRRRDRDEKLFFGSGTQLSVL.

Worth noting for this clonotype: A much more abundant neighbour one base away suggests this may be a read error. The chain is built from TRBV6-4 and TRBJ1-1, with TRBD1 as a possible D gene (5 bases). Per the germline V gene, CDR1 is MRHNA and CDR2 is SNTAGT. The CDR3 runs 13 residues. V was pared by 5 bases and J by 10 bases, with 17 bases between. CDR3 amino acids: CASSPWGTGRAFF. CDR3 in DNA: TGTGCCAGCAGTCCCTGGGGCACCGGGAGAGCTTTCTTT.

CDR3 nucleotides: TGCAGTGCCTGGTCTCGAGGCTCTGGAAACACCATATATTTT. Its protein is CSAWSRGSGNTIYF. The chain couples TRBV20-1 to TRBJ1-3; D not resolved. Germline assignment: CDR1 DFQATT and CDR2 SNEGSKA (reference sequence). Trimming stripped 6 bases from V and 0 bases from J, with 12 bases between. The CDR3 has 14 residues.

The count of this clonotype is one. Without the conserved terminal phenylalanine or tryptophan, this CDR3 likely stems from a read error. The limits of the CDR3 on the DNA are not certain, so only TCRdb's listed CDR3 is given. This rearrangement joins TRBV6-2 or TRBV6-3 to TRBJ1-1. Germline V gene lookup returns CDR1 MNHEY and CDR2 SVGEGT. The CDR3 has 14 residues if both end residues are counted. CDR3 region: CASSPLRRNTEALL.

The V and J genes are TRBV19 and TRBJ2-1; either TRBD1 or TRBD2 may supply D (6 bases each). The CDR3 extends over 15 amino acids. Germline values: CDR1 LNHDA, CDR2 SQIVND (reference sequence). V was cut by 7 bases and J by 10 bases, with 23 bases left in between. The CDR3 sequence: CASTTAAGTLREQFF. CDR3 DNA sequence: TGTGCCAGTACCACCGCGGCGGGGACACTGAGGGAGCAGTTCTTC.

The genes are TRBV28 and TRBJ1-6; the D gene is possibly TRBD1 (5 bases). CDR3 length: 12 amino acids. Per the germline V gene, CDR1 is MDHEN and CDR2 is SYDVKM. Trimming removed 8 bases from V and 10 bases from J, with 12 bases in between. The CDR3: CASRAQGSPLHF. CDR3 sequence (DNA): TGTGCCAGCCGGGCCCAGGGCTCACCCCTCCACTTT.

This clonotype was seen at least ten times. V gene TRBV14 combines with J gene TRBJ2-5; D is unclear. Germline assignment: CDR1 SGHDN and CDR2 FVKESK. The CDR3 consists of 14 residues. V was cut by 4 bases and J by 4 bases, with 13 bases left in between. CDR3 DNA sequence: TGTGCCAGCAGCCCCGAGATCGTGGGAGAGACCCAGTACTTC. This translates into CASSPEIVGETQYF. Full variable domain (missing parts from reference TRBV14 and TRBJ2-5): EAGVTQFPSHSVIEKGQTVTLRCDPISGHDNLYWYRRVMGKEIKFLLHFVKESKQDESGMPNNRFLAERTGGTYSTLKVQPAELEDSGVYFCASSPEIVGETQYFGPGTRLLVL.

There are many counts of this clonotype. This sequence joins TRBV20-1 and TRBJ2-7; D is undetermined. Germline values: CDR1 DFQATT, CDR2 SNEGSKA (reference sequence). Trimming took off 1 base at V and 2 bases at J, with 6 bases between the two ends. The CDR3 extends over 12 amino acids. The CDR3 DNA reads TGCAGTGCTAGAGGCTCGACCTACGAGCAGTACTTC. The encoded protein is CSARGSTYEQYF.

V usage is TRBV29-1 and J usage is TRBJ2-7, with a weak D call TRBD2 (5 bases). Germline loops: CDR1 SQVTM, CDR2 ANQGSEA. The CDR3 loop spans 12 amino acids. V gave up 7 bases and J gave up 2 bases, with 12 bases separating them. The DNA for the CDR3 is TGCAGCGAGGCGGAGGTGACCTACGAGCAGTACTTC. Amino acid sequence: CSEAEVTYEQYF.

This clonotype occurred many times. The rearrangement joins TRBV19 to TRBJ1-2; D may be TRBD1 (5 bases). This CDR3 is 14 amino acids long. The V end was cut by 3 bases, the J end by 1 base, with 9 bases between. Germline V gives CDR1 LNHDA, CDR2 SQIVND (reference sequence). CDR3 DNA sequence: TGTGCCAGTAGTATCACAGGATTTAACTATGGCTACACCTTC. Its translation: CASSITGFNYGYTF.

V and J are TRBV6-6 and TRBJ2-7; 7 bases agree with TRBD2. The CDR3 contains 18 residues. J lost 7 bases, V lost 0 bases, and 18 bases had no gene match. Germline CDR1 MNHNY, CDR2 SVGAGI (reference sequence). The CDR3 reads CASSYSGGGRLLKGEQYF. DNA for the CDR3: TGTGCCAGCAGTTACTCCGGGGGAGGGCGACTTTTAAAAGGGGAGCAGTACTTC.

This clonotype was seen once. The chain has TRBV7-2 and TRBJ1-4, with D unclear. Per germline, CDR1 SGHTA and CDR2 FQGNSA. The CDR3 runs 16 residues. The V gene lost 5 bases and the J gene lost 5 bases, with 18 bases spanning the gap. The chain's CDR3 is CASSPGSSPGNEKLFF. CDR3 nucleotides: TGTGCCAGCAGCCCTGGGTCTAGTCCCGGGAATGAAAAACTGTTTTTT.

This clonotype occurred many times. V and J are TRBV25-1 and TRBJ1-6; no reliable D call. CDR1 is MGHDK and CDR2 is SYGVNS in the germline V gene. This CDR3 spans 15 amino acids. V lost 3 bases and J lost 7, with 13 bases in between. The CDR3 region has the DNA TGTGCCAGCAGTGATAGTCGCATAGCGAATTCACCCCTCCACTTT. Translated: CASSDSRIANSPLHF. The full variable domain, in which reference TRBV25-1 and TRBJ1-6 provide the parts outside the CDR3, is EADIYQTPRYLVIGTGKKITLECSQTMGHDKMYWYQQDPGMELHLIHYSYGVNSTEKGDLSSESTVSRIRTEHFPLTLESARPSHTSQYLCASSDSRIANSPLHFGNGTRLTVT.

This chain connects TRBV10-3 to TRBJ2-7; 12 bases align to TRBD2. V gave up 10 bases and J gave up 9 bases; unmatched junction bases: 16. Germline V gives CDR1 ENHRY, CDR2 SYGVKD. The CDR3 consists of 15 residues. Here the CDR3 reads CATGTSGPSTDTQYF. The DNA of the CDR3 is TGTGCCACCGGGACTAGCGGGCCGAGCACAGATACGCAGTACTTC.

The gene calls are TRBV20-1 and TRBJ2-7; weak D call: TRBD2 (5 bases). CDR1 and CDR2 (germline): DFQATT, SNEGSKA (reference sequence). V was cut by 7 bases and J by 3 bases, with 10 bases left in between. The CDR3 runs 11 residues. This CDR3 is CSVSGYYEQYF. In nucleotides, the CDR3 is TGCAGTGTCAGCGGTTACTACGAGCAGTACTTC.

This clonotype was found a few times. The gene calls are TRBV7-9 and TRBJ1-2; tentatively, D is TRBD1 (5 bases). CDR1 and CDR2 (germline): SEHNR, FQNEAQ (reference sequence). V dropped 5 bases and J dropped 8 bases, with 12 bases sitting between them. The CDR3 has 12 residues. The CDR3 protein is CASSGPGEGYTF. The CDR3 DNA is TGTGCCAGCAGCGGGCCGGGGGAAGGCTACACCTTC.

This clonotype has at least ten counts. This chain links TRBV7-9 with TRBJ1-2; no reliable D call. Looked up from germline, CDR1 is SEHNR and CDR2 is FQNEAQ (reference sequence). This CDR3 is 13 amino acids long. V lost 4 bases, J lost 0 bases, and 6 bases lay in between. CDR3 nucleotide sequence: TGTGCCAGCAGCTACGACACTAACTATGGCTACACCTTC. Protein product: CASSYDTNYGYTF.

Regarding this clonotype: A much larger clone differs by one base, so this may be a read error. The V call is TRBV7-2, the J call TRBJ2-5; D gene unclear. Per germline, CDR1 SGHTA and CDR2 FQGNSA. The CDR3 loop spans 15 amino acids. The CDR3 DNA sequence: TGTGCCAGCAGCTTTGACCAGAGCATAAGGGCGACCCGGTACTTC. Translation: CASSFDQSIRATRYF.

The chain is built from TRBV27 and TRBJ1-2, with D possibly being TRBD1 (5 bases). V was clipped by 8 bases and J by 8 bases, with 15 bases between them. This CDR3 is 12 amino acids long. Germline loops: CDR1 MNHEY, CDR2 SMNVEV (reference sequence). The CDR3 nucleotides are TGTGCCAGCGGGGCAGACATACGGGGCTACACCTTC. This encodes CASGADIRGYTF.

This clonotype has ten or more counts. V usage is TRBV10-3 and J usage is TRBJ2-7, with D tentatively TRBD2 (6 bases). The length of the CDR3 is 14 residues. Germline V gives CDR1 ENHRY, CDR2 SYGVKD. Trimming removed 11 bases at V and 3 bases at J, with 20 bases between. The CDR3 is CASSRVSGVYEQYF. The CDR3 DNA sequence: TGTGCCTCATCGAGGGTTAGCGGTGTCTACGAGCAGTACTTC.

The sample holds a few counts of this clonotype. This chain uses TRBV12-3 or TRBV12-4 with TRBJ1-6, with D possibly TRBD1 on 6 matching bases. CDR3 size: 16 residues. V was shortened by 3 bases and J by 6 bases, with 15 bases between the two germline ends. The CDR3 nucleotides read TGTGCCAGCAGTTTTATGCCAGGGGCGGGTAATTCACCCCTCCACTTT. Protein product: CASSFMPGAGNSPLHF.

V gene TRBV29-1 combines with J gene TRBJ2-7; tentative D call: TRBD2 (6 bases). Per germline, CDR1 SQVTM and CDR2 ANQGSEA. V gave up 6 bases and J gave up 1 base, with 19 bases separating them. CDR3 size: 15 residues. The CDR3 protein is CSVAGGPGPSYEQYF. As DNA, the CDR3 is TGCAGCGTCGCCGGAGGGCCAGGGCCTTCCTACGAGCAGTACTTC.

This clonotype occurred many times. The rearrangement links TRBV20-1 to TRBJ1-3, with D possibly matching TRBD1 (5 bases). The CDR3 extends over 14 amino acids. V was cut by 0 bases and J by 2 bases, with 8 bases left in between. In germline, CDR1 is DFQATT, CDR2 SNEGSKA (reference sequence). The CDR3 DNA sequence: TGCAGTGCTAGAGATGAGGGGACTGGAAACACCATATATTTT. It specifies CSARDEGTGNTIYF.

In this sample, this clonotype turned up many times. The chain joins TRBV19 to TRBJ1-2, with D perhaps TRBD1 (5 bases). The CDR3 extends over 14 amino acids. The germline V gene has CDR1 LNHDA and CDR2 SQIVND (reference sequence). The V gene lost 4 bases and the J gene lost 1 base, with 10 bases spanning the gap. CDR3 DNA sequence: TGTGCCAGTAGTACCCTTGACAGTAACTATGGCTACACCTTC. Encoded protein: CASSTLDSNYGYTF.

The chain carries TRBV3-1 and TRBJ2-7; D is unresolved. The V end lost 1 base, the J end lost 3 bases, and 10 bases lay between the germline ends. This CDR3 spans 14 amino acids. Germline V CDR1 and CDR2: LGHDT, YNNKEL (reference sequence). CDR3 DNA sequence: TGTGCCAGCAGCCAAGGGCCAGCAGGCTACGAGCAGTACTTC. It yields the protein CASSQGPAGYEQYF.

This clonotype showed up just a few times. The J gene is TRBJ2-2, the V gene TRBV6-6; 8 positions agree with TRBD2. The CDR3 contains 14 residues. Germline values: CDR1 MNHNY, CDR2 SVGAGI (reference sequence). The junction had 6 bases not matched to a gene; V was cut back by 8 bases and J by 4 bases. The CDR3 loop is CASERAGVTGELFF. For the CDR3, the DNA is TGTGCCAGCGAGCGAGCGGGGGTCACCGGGGAGCTGTTTTTT.

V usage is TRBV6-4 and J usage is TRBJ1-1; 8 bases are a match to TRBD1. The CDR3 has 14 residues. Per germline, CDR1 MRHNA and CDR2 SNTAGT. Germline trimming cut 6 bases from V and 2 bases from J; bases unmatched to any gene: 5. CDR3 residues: CASRLTGGNTEAFF. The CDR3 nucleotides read TGTGCCAGCAGGTTAACAGGGGGTAACACTGAAGCTTTCTTT.

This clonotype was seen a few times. The CDR3, as DNA: TGCGCCAGCAGCCGGACAGGGGGCGCTGGTAGCTATGGCTACACCTTC. Amino acid sequence: CASSRTGGAGSYGYTF. This chain connects TRBV4-3 to TRBJ1-2; TRBD1 agrees at 11 bases. CDR1 is LGHNA, CDR2 YSLEER, per germline. V dropped 4 bases and J dropped 4; count of bases not matched to a gene: 8. The CDR3 length is 16 residues.

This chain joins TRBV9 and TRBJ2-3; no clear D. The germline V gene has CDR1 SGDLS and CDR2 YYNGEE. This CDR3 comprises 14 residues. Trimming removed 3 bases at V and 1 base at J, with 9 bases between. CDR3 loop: CASSAGSGTDTQYF. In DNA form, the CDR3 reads TGTGCCAGCAGCGCCGGCAGCGGCACAGATACGCAGTATTTT.